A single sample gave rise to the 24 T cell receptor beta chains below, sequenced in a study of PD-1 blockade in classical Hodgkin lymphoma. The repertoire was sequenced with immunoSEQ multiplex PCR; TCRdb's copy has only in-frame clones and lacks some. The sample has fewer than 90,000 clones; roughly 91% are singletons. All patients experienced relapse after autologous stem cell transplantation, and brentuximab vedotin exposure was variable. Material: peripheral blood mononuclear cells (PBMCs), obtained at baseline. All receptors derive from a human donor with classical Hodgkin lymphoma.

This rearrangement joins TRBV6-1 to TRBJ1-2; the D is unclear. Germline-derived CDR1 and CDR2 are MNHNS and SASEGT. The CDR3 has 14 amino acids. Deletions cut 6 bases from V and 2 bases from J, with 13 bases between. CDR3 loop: CASRDFGWNYGYTF. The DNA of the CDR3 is TGTGCCAGCAGGGACTTCGGGTGGAACTATGGCTACACCTTC.

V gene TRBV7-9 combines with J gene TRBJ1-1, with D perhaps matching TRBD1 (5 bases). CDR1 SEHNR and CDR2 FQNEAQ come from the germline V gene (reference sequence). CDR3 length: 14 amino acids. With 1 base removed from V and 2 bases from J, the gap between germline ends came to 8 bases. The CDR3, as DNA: TGTGCCAGCAGCTTAGGACAGACCAACACTGAAGCTTTCTTT. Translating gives CASSLGQTNTEAFF.

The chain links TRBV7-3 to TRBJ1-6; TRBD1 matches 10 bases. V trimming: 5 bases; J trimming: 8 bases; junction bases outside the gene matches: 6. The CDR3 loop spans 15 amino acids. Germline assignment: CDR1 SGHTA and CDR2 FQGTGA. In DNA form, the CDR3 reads TGTGCCAGCAGCCCGACCGGACAGGGGGATTCACCCCTCCACTTT. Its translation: CASSPTGQGDSPLHF.

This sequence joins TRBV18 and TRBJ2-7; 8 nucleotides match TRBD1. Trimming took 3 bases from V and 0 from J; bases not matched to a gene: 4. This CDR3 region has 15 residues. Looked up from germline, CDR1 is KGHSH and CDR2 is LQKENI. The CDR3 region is CASSPPGQVSYEQYF. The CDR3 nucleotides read TGTGCCAGCTCACCGCCGGGACAGGTCTCCTACGAGCAGTACTTC.

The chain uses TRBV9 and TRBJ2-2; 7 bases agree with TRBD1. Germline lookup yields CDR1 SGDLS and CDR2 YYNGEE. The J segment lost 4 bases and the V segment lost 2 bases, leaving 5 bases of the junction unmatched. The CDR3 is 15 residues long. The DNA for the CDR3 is TGTGCCAGCAGCGTGAGGACAGGAGGCACCGGGGAGCTGTTTTTT. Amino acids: CASSVRTGGTGELFF. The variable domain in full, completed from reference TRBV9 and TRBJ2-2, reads DSGVTQTPKHLITATGQRVTLRCSPRSGDLSVYWYQQSLDQGLQFLIQYYNGEERAKGNILERFSAQQFPDLHSELNLSSLELGDSALYFCASSVRTGGTGELFFGEGSRLTVL.

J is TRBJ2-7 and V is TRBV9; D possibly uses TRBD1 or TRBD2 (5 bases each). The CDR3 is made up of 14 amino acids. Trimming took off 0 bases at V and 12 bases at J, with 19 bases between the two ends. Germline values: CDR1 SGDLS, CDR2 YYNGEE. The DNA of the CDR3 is TGTGCCAGCAGCGTAGTGGCCAGGGAGAGGGGTAGGTACTTC. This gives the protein CASSVVARERGRYF.

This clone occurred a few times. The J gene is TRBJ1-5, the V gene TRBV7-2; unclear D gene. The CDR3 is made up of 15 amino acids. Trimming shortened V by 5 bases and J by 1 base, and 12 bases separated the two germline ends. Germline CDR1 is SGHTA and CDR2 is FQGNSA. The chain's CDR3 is CASSPNLGSNQPQHF. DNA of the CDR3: TGTGCCAGCAGCCCCAACCTAGGAAGCAATCAGCCCCAGCATTTT.

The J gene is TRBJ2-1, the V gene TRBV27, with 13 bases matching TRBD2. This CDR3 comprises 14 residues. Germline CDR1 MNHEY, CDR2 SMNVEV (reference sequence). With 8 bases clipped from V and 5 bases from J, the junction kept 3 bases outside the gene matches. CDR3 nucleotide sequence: TGTGCCAGCGGGACTAGCGGGACTCACAATGAGCAGTTCTTC. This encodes CASGTSGTHNEQFF.

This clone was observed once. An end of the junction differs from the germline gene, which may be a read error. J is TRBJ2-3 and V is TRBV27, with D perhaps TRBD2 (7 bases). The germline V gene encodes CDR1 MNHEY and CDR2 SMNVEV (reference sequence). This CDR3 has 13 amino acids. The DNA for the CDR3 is TGTGCCACCCGGGGGGCTAGCACGGATACGCAGTATTTT. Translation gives CATRGASTDTQYF.

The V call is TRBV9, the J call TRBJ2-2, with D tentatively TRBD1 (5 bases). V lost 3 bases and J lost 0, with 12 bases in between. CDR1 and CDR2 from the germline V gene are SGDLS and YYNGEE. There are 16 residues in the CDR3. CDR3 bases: TGTGCCAGCAGCGATTCTCCCAGGGCGAACACCGGGGAGCTGTTTTTT. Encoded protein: CASSDSPRANTGELFF.

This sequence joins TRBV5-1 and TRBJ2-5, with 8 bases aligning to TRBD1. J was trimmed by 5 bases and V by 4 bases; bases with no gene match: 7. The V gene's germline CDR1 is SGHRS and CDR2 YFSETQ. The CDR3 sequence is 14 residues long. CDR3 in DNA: TGCGCCAGCAGCCCCGGACAGGGTTGGGAGACCCAGTACTTC. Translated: CASSPGQGWETQYF.

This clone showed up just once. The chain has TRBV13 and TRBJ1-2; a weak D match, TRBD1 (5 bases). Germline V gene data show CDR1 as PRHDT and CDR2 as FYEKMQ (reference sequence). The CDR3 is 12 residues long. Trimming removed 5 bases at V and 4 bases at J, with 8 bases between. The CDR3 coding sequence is TGTGCCAGCAGCGGGGACTTCTATGGCTACACCTTC. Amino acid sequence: CASSGDFYGYTF.

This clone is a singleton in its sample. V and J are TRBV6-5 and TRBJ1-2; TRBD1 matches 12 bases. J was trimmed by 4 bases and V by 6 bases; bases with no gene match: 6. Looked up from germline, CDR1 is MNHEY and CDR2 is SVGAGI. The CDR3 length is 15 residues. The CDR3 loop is CASRKGQGASYGYTF. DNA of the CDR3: TGTGCCAGCAGAAAGGGACAGGGGGCTTCCTATGGCTACACCTTC.

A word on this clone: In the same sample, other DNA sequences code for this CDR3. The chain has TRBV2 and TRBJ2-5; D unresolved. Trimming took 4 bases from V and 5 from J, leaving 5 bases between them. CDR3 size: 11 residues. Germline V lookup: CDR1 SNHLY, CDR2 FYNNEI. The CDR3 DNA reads TGTGCCAGCAGTGGGCTCGAGACCCAGTACTTC. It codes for CASSGLETQYF.

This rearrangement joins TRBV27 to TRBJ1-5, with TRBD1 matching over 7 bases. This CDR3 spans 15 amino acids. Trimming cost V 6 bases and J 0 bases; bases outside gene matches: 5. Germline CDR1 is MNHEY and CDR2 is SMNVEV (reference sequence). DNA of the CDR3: TGTGCCAGCAGGGGGACAGCCCGTAGCAATCAGCCCCAGCATTTT. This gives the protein CASRGTARSNQPQHF.

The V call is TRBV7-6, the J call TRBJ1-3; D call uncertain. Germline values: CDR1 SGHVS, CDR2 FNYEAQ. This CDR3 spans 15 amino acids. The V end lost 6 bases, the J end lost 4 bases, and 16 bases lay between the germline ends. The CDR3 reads CASSPRDGSGNTIYF. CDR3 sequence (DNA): TGTGCCAGCAGTCCCCGAGATGGTTCCGGAAACACCATATATTTT.

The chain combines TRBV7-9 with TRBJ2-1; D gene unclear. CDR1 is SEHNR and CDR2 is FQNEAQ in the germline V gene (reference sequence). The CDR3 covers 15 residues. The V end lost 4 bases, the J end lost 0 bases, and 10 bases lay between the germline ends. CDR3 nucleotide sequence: TGTGCCAGCAGCTCGGATCTGAGCTCCTACAATGAGCAGTTCTTC. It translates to CASSSDLSSYNEQFF.

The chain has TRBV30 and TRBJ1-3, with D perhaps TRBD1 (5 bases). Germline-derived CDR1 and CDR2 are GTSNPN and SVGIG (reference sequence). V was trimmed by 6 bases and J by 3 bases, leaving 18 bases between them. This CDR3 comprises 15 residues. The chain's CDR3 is CACNPNTGLGNTIYF. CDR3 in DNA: TGTGCCTGTAACCCGAACACAGGTCTTGGAAACACCATATATTTT.

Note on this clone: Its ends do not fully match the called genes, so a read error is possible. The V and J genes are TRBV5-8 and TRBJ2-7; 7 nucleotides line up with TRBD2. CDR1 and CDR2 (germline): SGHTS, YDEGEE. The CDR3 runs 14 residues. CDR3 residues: CVSSLAGGSYEQYF. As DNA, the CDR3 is TGTGTCAGCAGCTTGGCCGGGGGGTCCTACGAGCAGTACTTC.

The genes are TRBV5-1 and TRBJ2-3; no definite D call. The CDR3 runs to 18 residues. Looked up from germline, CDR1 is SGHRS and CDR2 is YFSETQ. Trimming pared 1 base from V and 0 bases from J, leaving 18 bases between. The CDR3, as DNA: TGCGCCAGCAGCTTGTACGGGTCGGCGGCGACTAGCACAGATACGCAGTATTTT. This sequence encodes CASSLYGSAATSTDTQYF. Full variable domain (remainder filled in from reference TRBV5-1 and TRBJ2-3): KAGVTQTPRYLIKTRGQQVTLSCSPISGHRSVSWYQQTPGQGLQFLFEYFSETQRNKGNFPGRFSGRQFSNSRSEMNVSTLELGDSALYLCASSLYGSAATSTDTQYFGPGTRLTVL.

The CDR3 here is CASSSTGSGDFEQYF. The CDR3 DNA sequence: TGTGCCAGCAGTTCGACCGGGTCCGGAGATTTCGAGCAGTACTTC. The chain has TRBV6-5 and TRBJ2-7, with D uncertain. Germline V gives CDR1 MNHEY, CDR2 SVGAGI. Trimming took off 4 bases at V and 6 bases at J, with 19 bases between the two ends. This CDR3 comprises 15 residues.

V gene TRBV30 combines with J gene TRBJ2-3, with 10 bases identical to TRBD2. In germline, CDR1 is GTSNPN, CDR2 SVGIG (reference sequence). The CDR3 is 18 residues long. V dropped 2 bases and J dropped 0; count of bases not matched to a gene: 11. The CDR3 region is CAWSRGLASSLSTDTQYF. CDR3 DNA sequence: TGTGCCTGGAGTCGGGGACTAGCGAGCTCGCTTAGCACAGATACGCAGTATTTT.

The CDR3 bases are TGTGCCAGCAGTGAAGCCGGAGAGGGGAGGTCCTACGAGCAGTACTTC. Its translation is CASSEAGEGRSYEQYF. This rearrangement joins TRBV6-1 to TRBJ2-7; perhaps TRBD2 as D (6 bases). There are 16 residues in the CDR3. V lost 0 bases and J lost 1, with 13 bases in between. Germline CDR1 is MNHNS and CDR2 is SASEGT.

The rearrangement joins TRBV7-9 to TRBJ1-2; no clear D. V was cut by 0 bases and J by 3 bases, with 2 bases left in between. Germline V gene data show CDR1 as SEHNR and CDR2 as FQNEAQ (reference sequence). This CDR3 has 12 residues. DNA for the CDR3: TGTGCCAGCAGCTTAGCCGACTATGGCTACACCTTC. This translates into CASSLADYGYTF.